This T cell receptor (beta chain) came from a study of T cell changes during pregnancy in multiple sclerosis. Assay: immunoSEQ multiplex PCR; the TCRdb copy retains only in-frame clones and omits some. The sample yields tens of thousands of clones, 93% seen once. Germline V gene lookup returns CDR1 LGHNA and CDR2 YSLEER. The CDR3 covers 16 residues. V lost 2 bases, J lost 1 base, and 15 bases lay in between. This TCR was recovered from a female donor with multiple sclerosis, enrolled in a pregnancy study. This chain links TRBV4-3 with TRBJ2-7; D is perhaps TRBD1 (5 bases). Sequencing used CD8+ T cells from peripheral blood mononuclear cells, obtained in the second trimester of pregnancy. In DNA form, the CDR3 reads TGCGCCAGCAGCCAAAGTGTATATCAGGGTTCCTACGAGCAGTACTTC. The encoded protein is CASSQSVYQGSYEQYF.